Below, 27 T cell receptor beta chains from the same sample are listed, as sequenced in a study of a mutant IDH1 vaccine in newly diagnosed glioma. Profiling relied on immunoSEQ multiplex PCR, and the TCRdb table lists in-frame clones only, not all of them. The data show around 56,000 clones, around 80% seen once. Time point meaning: week 23, last vaccination. Each vaccine dose was 300 ug of mutant IDH1 20-mer peptide, with topical imiquimod. These TCRs' antigens remain unknown. The specimen was PBMCs, collected from a glioma patient whose treatment included an IDH1 peptide vaccine. Receptors originate from a woman in her thirties or forties with glioma. Some clones in this sample may be carry-over from other donors' samples.

This clone showed up just a few times. The chain uses TRBV5-5 and TRBJ2-1; 8 bases are shared with TRBD1. This CDR3 region has 15 residues. Per the germline V gene, CDR1 is SGHKS and CDR2 is YYEKEE (reference sequence). Germline trimming cut 3 bases from V and 3 bases from J; bases unmatched to any gene: 5. CDR3 nucleotides: TGTGCCAGCAGCTCCGGGACAGGCTTCTACAATGAGCAGTTCTTC. Amino acid sequence: CASSSGTGFYNEQFF.

This clone occurred once. The rearrangement uses TRBV7-2 and TRBJ1-2; a possible D gene is TRBD1 (5 bases). Germline V gene data show CDR1 as SGHTA and CDR2 as FQGNSA. The CDR3 is made up of 14 amino acids. Deletions cut 1 base from V and 5 bases from J, with 11 bases between. The CDR3 region has the DNA TGTGCCAGCAGCTTAGAAGGGGCTGCTTATGGCTACACCTTC. This translates into CASSLEGAAYGYTF.

V and J are TRBV6-6 and TRBJ1-4; tentative D call: TRBD1 (6 bases). The CDR3 is 13 amino acids. The germline V gene has CDR1 MNHNY and CDR2 SVGAGI (reference sequence). The V end was cut by 7 bases, the J end by 8 bases, with 14 bases between. CDR3 residues: CASNNREREKLFF. In DNA, the CDR3 is TGTGCCAGCAACAACAGGGAGAGGGAAAAACTGTTTTTT.

This clone was found a few times. The J gene is TRBJ1-1, the V gene TRBV6-6; tentatively, D is TRBD1 (6 bases). This CDR3 has 13 amino acids. V was clipped by 4 bases and J by 1 base, with 7 bases between them. Germline-derived CDR1 and CDR2 are MNHNY and SVGAGI (reference sequence). The CDR3 region is CASSSRGNTEAFF. CDR3 bases: TGTGCCAGCAGTTCCAGGGGGAACACTGAAGCTTTCTTT.

The rearrangement joins TRBV5-4 to TRBJ1-4; the match to TRBD1 covers 7 bases. The ends lost 4 bases at V and 3 bases at J; junction bases unmatched: 6. This CDR3 spans 15 amino acids. Germline V gives CDR1 SGHNT, CDR2 YYREEE (reference sequence). The CDR3 region is CASSPPGQPNEKLFF. The CDR3 DNA follows: TGTGCCAGCAGCCCTCCGGGACAGCCTAATGAAAAACTGTTTTTT.

This clone was observed once. Written as DNA, the CDR3 is TGTGCCAGCAGTTTATACTCGGGAAGAAACATTCAGTACTTC. Translation gives CASSLYSGRNIQYF. This chain links TRBV27 with TRBJ2-4, with D possibly TRBD2 on 5 matching bases. Deletions cut 1 base from V and 6 bases from J, with 10 bases between. CDR1 and CDR2 from the germline V gene are MNHEY and SMNVEV (reference sequence). This CDR3 contains 14 residues.

The chain employs TRBV2 and TRBJ2-7, with D possibly TRBD1 on 5 matching bases. Germline CDR1 reads SNHLY; CDR2 reads FYNNEI. The CDR3 totals 14 residues. V lost 0 bases and J 0 bases, leaving 6 bases between the germline ends. The CDR3 DNA is TGTGCCAGCAGTGAAGCTACAGGCTCCTACGAGCAGTACTTC. Its translation is CASSEATGSYEQYF.

This chain joins TRBV18 and TRBJ1-2, with 8 nucleotides matching TRBD1. Per germline, CDR1 KGHSH and CDR2 LQKENI. The V gene end was trimmed by 1 base and the J gene end by 8 bases; junction bases not matched to a gene: 6. There are 14 residues in the CDR3. The CDR3 bases are TGTGCCAGCTCACCACTACAGGGGGGCGAAGGCTACACCTTC. Residues: CASSPLQGGEGYTF.

The chain joins TRBV2 to TRBJ2-7; 8 bases are a match to TRBD2. This CDR3 spans 14 amino acids. Germline V gives CDR1 SNHLY, CDR2 FYNNEI. Trimming cost V 2 bases and J 0 bases; bases outside gene matches: 0. The chain's CDR3 is CASSETSGSYEQYF. CDR3 nucleotide sequence: TGTGCCAGCAGTGAAACTAGCGGCTCCTACGAGCAGTACTTC.

The rearrangement uses TRBV30 and TRBJ2-5; 14 bases match TRBD2. The length of the CDR3 is 14 residues. V shed 4 bases, J shed 4 bases, and the junction held 2 bases outside the gene matches. Germline V gene data show CDR1 as GTSNPN and CDR2 as SVGIG (reference sequence). In DNA, the CDR3 is TGTGCCTGGACCGGGACTAGCGGGGGAGAGACCCAGTACTTC. This codes for CAWTGTSGGETQYF.

This clone was counted a few times. The chain uses TRBV30 and TRBJ2-7; 9 bases match TRBD1. The CDR3 loop spans 14 amino acids. Trimming cost V 2 bases and J 2 bases; bases outside gene matches: 4. Germline V lookup: CDR1 GTSNPN, CDR2 SVGIG (reference sequence). DNA of the CDR3: TGTGCCTGGAGTCGACAGGGGGGAACCTACGAGCAGTACTTC. Its protein product is CAWSRQGGTYEQYF.

The J gene is TRBJ2-2, the V gene TRBV9; D is possibly TRBD2 (6 bases). This CDR3 comprises 11 residues. Trimming stripped 8 bases from V and 6 bases from J, with 8 bases between. Per germline, CDR1 SGDLS and CDR2 YYNGEE. CDR3 protein: CASGGAGELFF. CDR3 in DNA: TGTGCCAGTGGCGGGGCCGGGGAGCTGTTTTTT.

The rearrangement joins TRBV18 to TRBJ1-1; perhaps TRBD1 as D (5 bases). V was shortened by 1 base and J by 8 bases, with 8 bases between the two germline ends. The CDR3 length is 12 residues. The germline V gene encodes CDR1 KGHSH and CDR2 LQKENI. CDR3: CASSPRAGEAFF. DNA for the CDR3: TGTGCCAGCTCACCACGGGCAGGGGAAGCTTTCTTT.

This chain links TRBV21-1 with TRBJ1-5; the table's TRBD1 call for D was not verified on the DNA. TRBV21-1 is annotated as a pseudogene. This CDR3 is built from 16 residues. CDR3 protein: CASSVIGTDSNQPQHF. CDR3 bases: TGTGCCAGCAGCGTAATTGGGACAGATAGCAATCAGCCCCAGCATTTT.

This sequence joins TRBV7-9 and TRBJ2-3; unclear D gene. The germline V and J ends were trimmed by 8 bases and 3 bases, with 12 bases remaining between them. CDR1 is SEHNR and CDR2 is FQNEAQ in the germline V gene (reference sequence). CDR3 length equals 13 residues. CDR3 residues: CASFGRRTDTQYF. The DNA of the CDR3 is TGTGCCAGCTTCGGGCGCCGGACAGATACGCAGTATTTT. The full variable domain, its missing parts supplied by reference TRBV7-9 and TRBJ2-3, is DTGVSQNPRHKITKRGQNVTFRCDPISEHNRLYWYRQTLGQGPEFLTYFQNEAQLEKSRLLSDRFSAERPKGSFSTLEIQRTEQGDSAMYLCASFGRRTDTQYFGPGTRLTVL.

This clone was counted between two and nine times. The CDR3 coding sequence is TGTGCCAGTAGTTCCCGGACAGGAGCTGAAGCTTTCTTT. It codes for CASSSRTGAEAFF. This chain links TRBV19 with TRBJ1-1, with 7 bases identical to TRBD1. This CDR3 spans 13 amino acids. Germline V gene data show CDR1 as LNHDA and CDR2 as SQIVND (reference sequence). The J segment lost 6 bases and the V segment lost 5 bases, leaving 6 bases of the junction unmatched. The complete variable domain, with remaining parts taken from reference TRBV19 and TRBJ1-1, reads DGGITQSPKYLFRKEGQNVTLSCEQNLNHDAMYWYRQDPGQGLRLIYYSQIVNDFQKGDIAEGYSVSREKKESFPLTVTSAQKNPTAFYLCASSSRTGAEAFFGQGTRLTVV.

The chain employs TRBV29-1 and TRBJ1-1; D uncertain. Germline CDR1 reads SQVTM; CDR2 reads ANQGSEA. Trimming stripped 7 bases from V and 1 base from J, with 4 bases between. CDR3 length equals 10 residues. The CDR3 nucleotides are TGCAGCGGGCAGAACACTGAAGCTTTCTTT. As protein: CSGQNTEAFF.

This sequence joins TRBV5-5 and TRBJ2-3, with D unclear. The CDR3 extends over 12 amino acids. Per germline, CDR1 SGHKS and CDR2 YYEKEE (reference sequence). With 2 bases removed from V and 3 bases from J, the gap between germline ends came to 4 bases. The CDR3 here is CASSFRTDTQYF. The DNA for the CDR3 is TGTGCCAGCAGCTTTCGGACAGATACGCAGTATTTT.

The rearrangement joins TRBV5-1 to TRBJ1-2, with a weak D call TRBD1 (6 bases). V was clipped by 0 bases and J by 4 bases, with 10 bases between them. Germline V CDR1 and CDR2: SGHRS, YFSETQ. This CDR3 has 14 amino acids. CDR3 residues: CASSLEQGFYGYTF. CDR3 nucleotides: TGCGCCAGCAGCTTGGAACAGGGTTTCTATGGCTACACCTTC.

The rearrangement uses TRBV29-1 and TRBJ2-7; D is uncertain. CDR3 length: 12 amino acids. V lost 5 bases to trimming and J lost 1 base, with 9 bases between them. CDR1 and CDR2 (germline): SQVTM, ANQGSEA. The CDR3 loop is CSVMASSYEQYF. The DNA of the CDR3 is TGCAGCGTTATGGCGTCATCCTACGAGCAGTACTTC.

The chain recombines TRBV14 with TRBJ2-1, with 15 bases fitting TRBD2. With 0 bases clipped from V and 4 bases from J, the junction kept 1 base outside the gene matches. Germline values: CDR1 SGHDN, CDR2 FVKESK. The CDR3 loop spans 17 amino acids. CDR3 coding DNA: TGTGCCAGCAGCCAAGATGGACTAGCGGGGGGGTACAATGAGCAGTTCTTC. This gives the protein CASSQDGLAGGYNEQFF.

The V call is TRBV20-1, the J call TRBJ1-2, with unresolved D. With 5 bases removed from V and 6 bases from J, the gap between germline ends came to 4 bases. The CDR3 contains 9 residues. Germline V CDR1 and CDR2: DFQATT, SNEGSKA (reference sequence). DNA of the CDR3: TGCAGTGCTCAGGATGGCTACACCTTC. This codes for CSAQDGYTF.

This clone qualifies as medium-sized (0.01 to 0.1%). The rearrangement uses TRBV19 and TRBJ1-5; D is ambiguous. The CDR3 extends over 15 amino acids. Trimming pared 5 bases from V and 0 bases from J, leaving 11 bases between. Per germline, CDR1 LNHDA and CDR2 SQIVND (reference sequence). The CDR3 DNA reads TGTGCCAGTAGTTCCGGGATCCTTAGCAATCAGCCCCAGCATTTT. It yields the protein CASSSGILSNQPQHF.

This clone was seen more than once but under ten times. The rearrangement links TRBV6-5 to TRBJ1-6; TRBD1 matches 7 bases. The CDR3 runs 15 residues. Germline lookup yields CDR1 MNHEY and CDR2 SVGAGI. V lost 6 bases and J lost 2; bases outside the gene matches: 4. For the CDR3, the DNA is TGTGCCAGCAGAACCACAGGGGCCTATAATTCACCCCTCCACTTT. Translated, it gives CASRTTGAYNSPLHF.

This clone was observed a handful of times. V and J are TRBV2 and TRBJ1-2, with no clear D. Germline lookup yields CDR1 SNHLY and CDR2 FYNNEI. The CDR3 spans 13 residues. V lost 8 bases and J 4 bases, leaving 14 bases between the germline ends. The CDR3 DNA reads TGTGCCAGCCTACCCGGGCGAACCTATGGCTACACCTTC. It codes for CASLPGRTYGYTF.

The CDR3 bases are TGTGCCAGCAGCCCCCTTAGGTCCATGAACACTGAAGCTTTCTTT. Translation gives CASSPLRSMNTEAFF. The V gene is TRBV7-9, the J gene TRBJ1-1; D remains unclear. CDR1 SEHNR and CDR2 FQNEAQ come from the germline V gene (reference sequence). V was clipped by 5 bases and J by 0 bases, with 13 bases between them. CDR3 length: 15 residues.

The V and J genes are TRBV5-6 and TRBJ1-6, with TRBD1 matching 7 bases. This CDR3 has 16 residues. Germline V gives CDR1 SGHDT, CDR2 YYEEEE. V lost 4 bases to trimming and J lost 1 base; unmatched junction nucleotides: 5. The CDR3 DNA reads as TGTGCCAGCAGCCTAGCAGGGGGGTCCTATAATTCACCCCTCCACTTT. Protein sequence: CASSLAGGSYNSPLHF.